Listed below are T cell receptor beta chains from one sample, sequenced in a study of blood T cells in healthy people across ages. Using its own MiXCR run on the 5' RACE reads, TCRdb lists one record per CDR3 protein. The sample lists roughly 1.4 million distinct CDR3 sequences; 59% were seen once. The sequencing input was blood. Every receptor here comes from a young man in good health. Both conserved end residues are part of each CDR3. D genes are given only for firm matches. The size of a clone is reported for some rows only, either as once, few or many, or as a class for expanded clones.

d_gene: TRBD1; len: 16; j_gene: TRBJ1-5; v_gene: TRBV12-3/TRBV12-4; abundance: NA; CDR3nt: TGTGCCAGCAGTTCCTCTTCACAGGGGGCACGACAGCCCCAGCATTTT; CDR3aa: CASSSSSQGARQPQHF
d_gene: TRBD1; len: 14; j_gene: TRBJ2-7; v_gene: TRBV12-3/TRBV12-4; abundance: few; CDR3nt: TGTGCCAGCAGTTTGGGACAGGGTATCTACGAGCAGTACTTC; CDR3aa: CASSLGQGIYEQYF
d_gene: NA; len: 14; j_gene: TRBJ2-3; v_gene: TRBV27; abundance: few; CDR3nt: TGTGCCAGCAGAAGGGGCGGTGCGGGAGATACGCAGTATTTT; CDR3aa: CASRRGGAGDTQYF
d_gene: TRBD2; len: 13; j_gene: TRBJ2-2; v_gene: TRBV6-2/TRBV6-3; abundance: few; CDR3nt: TGTGCCAGCAGCCGTAGCGGGGCCGGGGAGCTGTTTTTT; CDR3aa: CASSRSGAGELFF
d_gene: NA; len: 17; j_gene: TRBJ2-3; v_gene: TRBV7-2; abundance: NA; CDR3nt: TGTGCCAGCCCCAGTCGGGGGCTAGGTCAGGGCACAGATACGCAGTATTTT; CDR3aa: CASPSRGLGQGTDTQYF
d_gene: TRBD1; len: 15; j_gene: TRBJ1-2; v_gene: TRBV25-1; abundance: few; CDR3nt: TGTGCCAGCGGGGAGTCAAGGGGACAGGGAAATGGCTACACCTTC; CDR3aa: CASGESRGQGNGYTF
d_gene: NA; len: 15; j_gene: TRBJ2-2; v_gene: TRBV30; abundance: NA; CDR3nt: TGTGCCTGGAGAGCCGGGACCCTGAACACCGGGGAGCTGTTTTTT; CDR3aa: CAWRAGTLNTGELFF
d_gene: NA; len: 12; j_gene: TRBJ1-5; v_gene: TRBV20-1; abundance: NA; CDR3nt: TGCAGTGCTAGTGGGGGCCGCCAGCCCCAGCATTTT; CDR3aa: CSASGGRQPQHF
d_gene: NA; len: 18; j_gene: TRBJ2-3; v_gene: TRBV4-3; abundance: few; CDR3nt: TGCGCCAGCAGCCAAGAGGTATCCGAGATAACTAGCACAGATACGCAGTATTTT; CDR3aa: CASSQEVSEITSTDTQYF
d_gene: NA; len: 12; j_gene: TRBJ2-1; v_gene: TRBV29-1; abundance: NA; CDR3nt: TGCAGCGTTACCCCCTATCAAAATGAGCAGTTCTTC; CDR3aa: CSVTPYQNEQFF
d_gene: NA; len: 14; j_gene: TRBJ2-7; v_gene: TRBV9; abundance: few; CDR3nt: TGTGCCAGCAGCGTAGGTAGGGATCGGAACGAGCAGTACTTC; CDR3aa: CASSVGRDRNEQYF
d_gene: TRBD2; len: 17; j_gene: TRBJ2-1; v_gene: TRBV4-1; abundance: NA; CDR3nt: TGCGCCAGCAGCCAAGTTGCCCGGACTAGCGGTTACAATGAGCAGTTCTTC; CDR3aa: CASSQVARTSGYNEQFF
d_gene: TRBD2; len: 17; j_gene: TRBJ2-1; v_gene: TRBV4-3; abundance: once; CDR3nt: TGCGCCAGCAGCCCTACTCCGGCGGGGGGTGCCTACAATGAGCAGTTCTTC; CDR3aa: CASSPTPAGGAYNEQFF
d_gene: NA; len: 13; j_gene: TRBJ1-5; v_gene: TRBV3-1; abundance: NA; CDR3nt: TGTGCCAGCAGCCAATTTACCAATCAGCCCCAGCATTTT; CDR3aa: CASSQFTNQPQHF
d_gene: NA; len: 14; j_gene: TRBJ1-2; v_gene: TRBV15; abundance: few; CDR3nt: TGTGCCACCAGCTATATAGACGGAGGGAATGGCTACACCTTC; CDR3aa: CATSYIDGGNGYTF
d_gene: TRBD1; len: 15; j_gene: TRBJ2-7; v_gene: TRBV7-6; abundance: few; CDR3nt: TGTGCCAGCAGCTCAGGGACAGGGGGTTTCTACGAGCAGTACTTC; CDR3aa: CASSSGTGGFYEQYF
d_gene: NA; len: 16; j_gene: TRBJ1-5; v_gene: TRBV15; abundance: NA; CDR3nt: TGTGCCACCAGCAGAGGCCCGGAGGGTAGCAACCAGCCCCAGCATTTT; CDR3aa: CATSRGPEGSNQPQHF
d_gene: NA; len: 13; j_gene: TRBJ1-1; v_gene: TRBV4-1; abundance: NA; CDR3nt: TGCGCCAGCAGAAAGAGCGAGAACACTGAAGCTTTCTTT; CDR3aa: CASRKSENTEAFF
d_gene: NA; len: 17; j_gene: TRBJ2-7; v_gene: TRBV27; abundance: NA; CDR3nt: TGTGCCAGCAGTTTGCTCCCTCAGACAGGCCGCATCTACGAGCAGTACTTC; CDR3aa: CASSLLPQTGRIYEQYF
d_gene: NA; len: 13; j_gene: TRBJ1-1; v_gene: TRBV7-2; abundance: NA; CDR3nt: TGTGCCAGCAGCCCAGACAGGCGCGCCGAAGCTTTCTTT; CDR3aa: CASSPDRRAEAFF
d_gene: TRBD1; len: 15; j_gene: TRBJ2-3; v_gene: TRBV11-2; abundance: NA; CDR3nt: TGTGCCAGCAGCTTAAGCAGGGGGCAAGGAGATACGCAGTATTTT; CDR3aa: CASSLSRGQGDTQYF
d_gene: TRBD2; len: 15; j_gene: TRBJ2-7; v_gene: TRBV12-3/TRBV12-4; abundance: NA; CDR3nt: TGTGCCAGCACCGGTGTGATAGCGGGCTCCTACGAGCAGTACTTC; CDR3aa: CASTGVIAGSYEQYF
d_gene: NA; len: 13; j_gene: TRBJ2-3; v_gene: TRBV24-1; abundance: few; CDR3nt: TGTGCCACCAGTGATTTAGAAGGAGATACGCAGTATTTT; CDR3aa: CATSDLEGDTQYF
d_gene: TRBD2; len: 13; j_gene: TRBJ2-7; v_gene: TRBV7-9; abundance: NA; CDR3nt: TGTGCCAGCAGCGGGAGGGAGTGGGATGAGCAGTACTTC; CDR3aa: CASSGREWDEQYF
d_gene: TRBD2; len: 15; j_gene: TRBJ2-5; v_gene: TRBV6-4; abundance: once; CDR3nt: TGTGCCAGCAGTGGGGGACTAGTCGGTCTCTCTGAGCAGTACTTC; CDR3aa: CASSGGLVGLSEQYF
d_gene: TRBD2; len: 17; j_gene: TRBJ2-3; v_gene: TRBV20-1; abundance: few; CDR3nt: TGCAGTGCTCCCAGAGGTGGACTAGCGGGACCTACAGATACGCAGTATTTT; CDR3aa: CSAPRGGLAGPTDTQYF
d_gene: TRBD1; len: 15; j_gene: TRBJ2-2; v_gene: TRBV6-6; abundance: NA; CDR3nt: TGTGCCGGCACTTACAGGGGCTTAAACACCGGGGAGCTGTTTTTT; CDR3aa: CAGTYRGLNTGELFF
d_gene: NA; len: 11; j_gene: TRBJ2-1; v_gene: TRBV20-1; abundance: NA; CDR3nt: TGCAGTGCTCGACAGGTAGGGGAGCAGTTCTTC; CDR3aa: CSARQVGEQFF
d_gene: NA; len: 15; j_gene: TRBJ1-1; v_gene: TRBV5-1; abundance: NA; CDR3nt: TGCGCCAGCAGCCCTATATTGGCACAGAACACTGAAGCTTTCTTT; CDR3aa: CASSPILAQNTEAFF
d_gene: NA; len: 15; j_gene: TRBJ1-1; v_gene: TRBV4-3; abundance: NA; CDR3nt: TGCGCCAGCAGCCAAGATTCATCAGGGAACACTGAAGCTTTCTTT; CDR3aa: CASSQDSSGNTEAFF
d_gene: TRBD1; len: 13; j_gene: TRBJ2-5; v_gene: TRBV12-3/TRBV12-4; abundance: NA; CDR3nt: TGTGCCAGCACCCAGGGGGCGCAAGAGACCCAGTACTTC; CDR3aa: CASTQGAQETQYF
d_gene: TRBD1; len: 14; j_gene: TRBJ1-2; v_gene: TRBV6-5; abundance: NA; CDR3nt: TGTGCCAGCAGTGACTCGGGACAGGGTAGAGGCTACACCTTC; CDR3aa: CASSDSGQGRGYTF
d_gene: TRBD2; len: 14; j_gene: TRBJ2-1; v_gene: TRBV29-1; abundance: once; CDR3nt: TGCAGCGTTGAGGCGGGGGACGGTACATATGAGCAGTTCTTC; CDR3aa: CSVEAGDGTYEQFF
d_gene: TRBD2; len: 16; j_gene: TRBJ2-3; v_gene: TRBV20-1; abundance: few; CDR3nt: TGCAGTGCTAGACGGTCCAGCGGGGTAATAGAAGATACGCAGTATTTT; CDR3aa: CSARRSSGVIEDTQYF
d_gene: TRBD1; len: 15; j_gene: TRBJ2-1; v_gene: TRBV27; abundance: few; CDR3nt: TGTGCCAGCAGTTTCCGGACAGGGGGATTCTATGAGCAGTTCTTC; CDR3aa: CASSFRTGGFYEQFF
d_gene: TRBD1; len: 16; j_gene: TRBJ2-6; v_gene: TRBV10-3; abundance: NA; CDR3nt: TGTGCCATCAGCCGACAGGGGACCTTTGGGGCCAACGTCCTGACTTTC; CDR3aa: CAISRQGTFGANVLTF
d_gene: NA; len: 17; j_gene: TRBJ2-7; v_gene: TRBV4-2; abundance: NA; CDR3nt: TGTGCCAGCAGCCAAGAAGATTTAAGGGTAACTACCTACGAGCAGTACTTC; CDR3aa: CASSQEDLRVTTYEQYF
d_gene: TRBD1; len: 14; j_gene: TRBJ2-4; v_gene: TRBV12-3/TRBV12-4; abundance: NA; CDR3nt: TGTGCCAGCAGTTCGACAGGGTCCTACAATGAGCAGTACTTC; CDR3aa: CASSSTGSYNEQYF
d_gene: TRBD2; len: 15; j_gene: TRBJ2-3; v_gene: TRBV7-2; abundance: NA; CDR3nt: TGTGCCAGCAGCTTATGGGGGGGGATGCCAGATACGCAGTATTTT; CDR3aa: CASSLWGGMPDTQYF